This T cell receptor (beta chain) was observed in a study of long-term antiretroviral therapy in people with HIV (dated by TCRdb to between 2021 and 2024). In the study overall: The earliest samples were collected roughly a decade before the 2015 WHO recommendation for immediate ART, at a time when ART was usually postponed until CD4 counts fell. A retrospective serial study tested whether changes in peripheral blood TRB repertoire composition and diversity were associated with ART initiation and durable HIV suppression. From 30 adults with confirmed HIV infection, the cohort provided 150 to 200 cryopreserved PBMC samples, gathered serially across a mean of approximately six years (range 1-12). No cross-contamination during QIAcube processing was seen in test extractions of a monoclonal T-cell line run alongside a few dozen polyclonal samples. Among the 30 or so participants with HIV, eleven to twelve were female.

Inclusion was restricted to participants for whom at least one PBMC sample before ART initiation and at least two post-ART samples were available. Treatment was received in the United States of America by all participants with HIV. Cryopreserved samples of about 1-10 million PBMC were thawed and washed before DNA extraction. At the time of the earliest PBMC sample, participants with HIV were aged between about 20 and 55 years. Per participant, PBMC samples came from 1-4 timepoints prior to ART initiation and 2-8 timepoints following ART initiation, for a median of 7 samples. Serial HIV viral load, CD4+ T-cell count, ART history and demographic data were obtained for every participant. A Qiagen kit on a QIAcube was used to extract genomic DNA from unsorted PBMC, with samples processed in batches of 12. Beyond this particular receptor, the publication reports: No data were available on ART adherence, viral resistance or therapy changes, limiting inferences about post-ART repertoire changes. The samples span the years 2004 to 2017, and the ART regimens used at that time may not be as effective as current regimens. Because PBMC availability was limited, only the TCR beta chain was sequenced, with no alpha chain pairing. At every time point, the repertoire was dominated by expanded TRB clones first identified before ART initiation, although this dominance fluctuated and, in many PLHIV, declined after ART. Because pre-ART samples had limited cell numbers, profiling was done on unsorted PBMC rather than on sorted CD4+ and CD8+ T cells. Narrower CDR3 length ranges were observed in HIV repertoires than in controls, and an antigen-experienced repertoire with only a slight naive shift after ART was suggested by the network structure. A significant increase in TRB diversity was found to be associated with ART initiation, although TRB diversity was observed to remain significantly below that of transplant donor controls even after long-term ART.

The immunoSEQ hsTCRB v3.0 assay was used at survey level resolution for TRB variable region sequencing. The target sequencing depth for TRB was roughly 40,000-55,000 T-cell genomes per sample. Pooled TRB libraries were sequenced on an Illumina MiSeq with a v3 150-cycle kit. Processing in the source paper ran as follows. Repertoire analysis was performed in R inside a reproducible Nextflow workflow that covered QC, data transformation and analysis. LymphoSeq2, an R package for exploring AIRR-Seq data, was used to implement custom analyses. A handful of samples that yielded fewer than 5000 total TRB sequences were excluded, so that around 190 HIV repertoires were analyzed. Among the roughly 180 retained HIV repertoires, 59 were collected before ART initiation and around 130 after ART initiation. Each repertoire was downsampled to 5000 TRB nucleotide sequences, and summary statistics were averaged across 100 downsampling iterations. The analysis kept only TRB sequences whose CDR3 regions were at least seven amino acids long. Diversity was measured with a Shannon entropy-derived clonality score and the Gini coefficient. In the repertoire networks, any two of the top 5000 CDR3 amino acid sequences were linked whenever the two sequences differed by an edit distance of one. Antigen specificity groups and MHC restriction were predicted for TRB CDR3 amino acid sequences with GLIPH2. To flag known CMV, EBV, HIV or tissue antigen associations, CDR3 amino acid sequences were matched against VDJdb and McPAS-TCR. Pre-ART, post-ART and control groups were compared with Wilcoxon signed-rank tests and Holm-Bonferroni correction. Imported from immuneACCESS, the table was reduced by TCRdb to in-frame sequences with V and J called. These copies leave out some clones; in studies compared against another copy, an unresolved V gene accounts for under half, and the cause of the remainder is not known. For V, J and clone size, that table is used; D and trimming come from the DNA. In all, the sample holds 24,000 or so clones, and 85% to 90% of those were seen once. The top ten clonotypes cover approximately 3.9% of the sample.

As regards this clone: Its antigen is currently not known. The sample holds no much larger clone one base away, and base qualities are not on file.

CDR3 length: 14 amino acids, cysteine to phenylalanine. CDR3 DNA only is kept here, 42 bases in frame from base 1. CDR1 and CDR2, per the germline V gene, are SGDLS and YYNGEE. Germline trimming: 4 bases from V, 1 base from J; junction bases outside gene matches: 2. Sequencing used unsorted PBMCs, obtained 1.9 years after starting antiretroviral therapy. The sequence is built from TRBV9 and TRBJ2-7, with 10 central nucleotides matching TRBD1. This sequence was found in a woman aged 25 to 39 with HIV. The nucleotide sequence reads TGTGCCAGCAGCAGGACAGGGGGGTCCTACGAGCAGTACTTC. Its protein is CASSRTGGSYEQYF.